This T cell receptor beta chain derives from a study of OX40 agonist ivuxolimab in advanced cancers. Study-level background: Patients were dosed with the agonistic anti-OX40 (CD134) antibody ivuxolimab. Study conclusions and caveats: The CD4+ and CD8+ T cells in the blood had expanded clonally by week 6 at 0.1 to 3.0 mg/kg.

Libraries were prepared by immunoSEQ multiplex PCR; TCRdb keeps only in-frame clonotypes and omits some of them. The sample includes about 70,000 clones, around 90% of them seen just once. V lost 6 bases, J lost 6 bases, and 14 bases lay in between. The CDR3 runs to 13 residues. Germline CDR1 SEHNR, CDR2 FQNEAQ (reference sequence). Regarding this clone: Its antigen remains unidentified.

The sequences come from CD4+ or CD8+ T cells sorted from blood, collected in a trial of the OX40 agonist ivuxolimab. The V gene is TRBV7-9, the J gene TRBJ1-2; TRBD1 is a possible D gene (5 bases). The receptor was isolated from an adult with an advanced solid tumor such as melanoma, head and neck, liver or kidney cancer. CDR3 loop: CASSQQGLDGYTF. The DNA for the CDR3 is TGTGCCAGCAGTCAGCAGGGTCTTGATGGCTACACCTTC.